This TCR beta chain is from a study of T cell responses to AZD1222 COVID-19 vaccine. The CDR3 extends over 16 amino acids. Germline V CDR1 and CDR2: MNHEY, SMNVEV (reference sequence). V lost 6 bases and J lost 1; bases outside the gene matches: 8. Sequencing used immunoSEQ multiplex PCR; TCRdb keeps in-frame clones, though not all of them. Among some 120,000 clones, over 75% were seen once, and the ten largest hold approximately 7.9%. The genes are TRBV27 and TRBJ2-2; TRBD2 matches at 7 bases. The sequence was collected from an adult in good health. The material was peripheral blood, obtained on day 0 of AZD1222 vaccination. CDR3 sequence reads: CASSSLAGRNTGELFF. The CDR3 DNA sequence: TGTGCCAGCAGCTCCTTAGCGGGTCGGAACACCGGGGAGCTGTTTTTT.